This T cell receptor (beta chain) was observed in a study of cytomegalovirus exposure and HLA in healthy donors. Findings and limits, study-wide: A later analysis found first-cohort TCR clusters tended to co-occur in the approximately 120 validation repertoires. There were a few CMV-associated chains whose specificity for CMV antigens was confirmed in vitro.

The protocol was immunoSEQ multiplex PCR, while the TCRdb copy is restricted to in-frame clones and leaves out a portion. The sample has under 350,000 clones, approximately 86% seen once. With regard to this clone: Its antigen is not identified.

The source material was PBMCs. The sequence came from a woman aged 18 to 35 in good health and CMV-seronegative.

The CDR3 region is CASSERRTQDTEAFF. The CDR3 nucleotides read TGTGCCAGCAGTGAAAGGCGGACACAAGACACTGAAGCTTTCTTT. The chain combines TRBV6-1 with TRBJ1-1; possibly TRBD1 for D (5 bases). V lost 2 bases and J lost 3, with 13 bases in between. The CDR3 runs 15 residues. From germline, CDR1 is MNHNS and CDR2 SASEGT.